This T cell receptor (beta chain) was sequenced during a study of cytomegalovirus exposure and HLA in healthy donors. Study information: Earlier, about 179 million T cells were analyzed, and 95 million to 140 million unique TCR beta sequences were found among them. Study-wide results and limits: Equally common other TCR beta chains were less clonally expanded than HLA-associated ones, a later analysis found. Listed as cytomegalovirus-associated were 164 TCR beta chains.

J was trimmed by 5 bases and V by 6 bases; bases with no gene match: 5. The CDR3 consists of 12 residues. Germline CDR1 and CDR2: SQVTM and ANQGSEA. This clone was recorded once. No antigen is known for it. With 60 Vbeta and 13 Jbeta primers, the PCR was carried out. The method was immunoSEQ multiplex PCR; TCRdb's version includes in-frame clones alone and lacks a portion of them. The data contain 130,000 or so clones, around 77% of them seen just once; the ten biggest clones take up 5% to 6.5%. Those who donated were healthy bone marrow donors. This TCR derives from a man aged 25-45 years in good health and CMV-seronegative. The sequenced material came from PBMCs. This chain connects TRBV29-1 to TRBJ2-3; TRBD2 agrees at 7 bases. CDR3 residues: CSVSPGGDTQYF. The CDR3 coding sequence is TGCAGCGTCTCCCCGGGGGGAGATACGCAGTATTTT.